The entry below gives a single T cell receptor beta chain sequence along with its context. What it binds is unknown. The germline V gene encodes CDR1 SGHNT and CDR2 YYREEE (reference sequence). This CDR3 comprises 12 residues. In generating TCR beta cDNA, 5'RACE template switching with UMIs was used. For each CDR3 protein, TCRdb gives one entry from its re-call of the 5' RACE reads, without DNA. The sample totals 400,000 to 500,000 distinct CDR3 sequences. These data are taken from a study of T cells expressing NK-cell markers. The study's findings and limits: A few donors showed these clonotypes also leading the CD3+CD56-NKG2C+ fraction. Roughly six of the donors carried dominant NKG2C+ clonotypes that took up about 1.0-7.5% of their CD8+ T cells.

This clonotype was obtained from a woman between 18 and 70 years old in good health. The chain has TRBV5-4 and TRBJ2-1. Sequenced sample: blood T cells: a sorted CD56 or NKG2C T cell subset, CD4+ or CD8+ T cells, or bulk PBMC T cells (not recorded which). The CDR3 is CASFIKGNEQFF.